The rows below give T cell receptor beta chains drawn from one sample of a study of CD8 T cells in ankylosing spondylitis. TCRdb re-analysed the 5' RACE reads in MiXCR, keeping a single row per CDR3 protein. The sample contains about 140,000 distinct CDR3 sequences, roughly 11% of which appear only once. Sequenced input: blood, either unsorted or a sorted T cell fraction (not recorded which). These receptor sequences come from a female donor with ankylosing spondylitis or in good health (not recorded which). Both conserved end residues are part of each CDR3. The D gene is left open where the match is weak. Rows give clone size only sometimes, using once, few, many, or a class for an expanded clone.

j_gene: TRBJ2-3
abundance: many
d_gene: -
v_gene: TRBV5-1
CDR3nt: TGCGCCAGCAGCTTTCTCTCCAGCACAGATACGCAGTATTTT
CDR3aa: CASSFLSSTDTQYF

j_gene: TRBJ2-7
abundance: -
d_gene: -
v_gene: TRBV5-1
CDR3nt: TGCGCCAGCAGCTTGGACAGGCTTTCCGGCTACGAGCAGTACTTC
CDR3aa: CASSLDRLSGYEQYF

j_gene: TRBJ1-1
abundance: once
d_gene: -
v_gene: TRBV7-9
CDR3nt: TGTGCCAGCAGCTTACCGGGGCTGAACACTGAAGCTTTCTTT
CDR3aa: CASSLPGLNTEAFF

j_gene: TRBJ1-3
abundance: many
d_gene: -
v_gene: TRBV12-3/TRBV12-4
CDR3nt: TGTGCCAGCAGTTTCGACCAGTACGGAAACACCATATATTTT
CDR3aa: CASSFDQYGNTIYF

j_gene: TRBJ2-1
abundance: -
d_gene: -
v_gene: TRBV19
CDR3nt: TGTGCCAGTAGTAGGTACAATGAGCAGTTCTTC
CDR3aa: CASSRYNEQFF

j_gene: TRBJ2-2
abundance: -
d_gene: TRBD2
v_gene: TRBV4-1
CDR3nt: TGCGCCAGCAGCCAAGGAGCGGGAGAGGTTTGGGCCGGGGAGCTGTTTTTT
CDR3aa: CASSQGAGEVWAGELFF

j_gene: TRBJ1-5
abundance: -
d_gene: TRBD1
v_gene: TRBV3-1
CDR3nt: TGTACCAGCAGCGTCGGACAGGGCCGGAATCAGCCCCAGCATTTT
CDR3aa: CTSSVGQGRNQPQHF

j_gene: TRBJ2-7
abundance: few
d_gene: TRBD1
v_gene: TRBV5-1
CDR3nt: TGCGCCAGCAGCTTGTTACAGGGGGCTGGGGAGCAGTACTTC
CDR3aa: CASSLLQGAGEQYF

j_gene: TRBJ2-5
abundance: many
d_gene: -
v_gene: TRBV10-3
CDR3nt: TGTGCCATCAGTGGGACAGTGGAGCAAGAGACCCAGTACTTC
CDR3aa: CAISGTVEQETQYF

j_gene: TRBJ2-1
abundance: many
d_gene: TRBD2
v_gene: TRBV15
CDR3nt: TGTGCCACCAGCAGAGGTAGCCCGGGACTAGCTCTCGATGAGCAGTTCTTC
CDR3aa: CATSRGSPGLALDEQFF

j_gene: TRBJ2-7
abundance: few
d_gene: TRBD1
v_gene: TRBV11-2
CDR3nt: TGTGCCAGCAGCTTTCCCCTTGGACAGGTGGGGACCTACGAGCAGTACTTC
CDR3aa: CASSFPLGQVGTYEQYF

j_gene: TRBJ1-1
abundance: many
d_gene: -
v_gene: TRBV30
CDR3nt: TGTGCCTGGAGTAGGAACGGGAACACTGAAGCTTTCTTT
CDR3aa: CAWSRNGNTEAFF

j_gene: TRBJ2-7
abundance: -
d_gene: TRBD2
v_gene: TRBV28
CDR3nt: TGTGCCAGCAGTTGGACTAGCGGAGTCTACGAGCAGTACTTC
CDR3aa: CASSWTSGVYEQYF